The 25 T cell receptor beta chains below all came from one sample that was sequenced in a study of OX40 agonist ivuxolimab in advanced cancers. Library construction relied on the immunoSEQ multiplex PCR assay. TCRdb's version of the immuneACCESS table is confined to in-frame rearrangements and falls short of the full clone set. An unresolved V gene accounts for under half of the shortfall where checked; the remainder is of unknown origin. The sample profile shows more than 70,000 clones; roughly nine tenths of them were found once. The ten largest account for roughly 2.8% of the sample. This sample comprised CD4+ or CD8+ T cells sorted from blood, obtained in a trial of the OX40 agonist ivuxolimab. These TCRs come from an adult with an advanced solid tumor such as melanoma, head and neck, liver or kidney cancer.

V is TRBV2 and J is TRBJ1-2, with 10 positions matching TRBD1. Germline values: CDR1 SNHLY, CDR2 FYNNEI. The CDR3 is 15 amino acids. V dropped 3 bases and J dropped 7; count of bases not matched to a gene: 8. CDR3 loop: CASSEGQGRTGGYTF. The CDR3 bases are TGTGCCAGCAGTGAGGGACAGGGGCGAACCGGTGGCTACACCTTC.

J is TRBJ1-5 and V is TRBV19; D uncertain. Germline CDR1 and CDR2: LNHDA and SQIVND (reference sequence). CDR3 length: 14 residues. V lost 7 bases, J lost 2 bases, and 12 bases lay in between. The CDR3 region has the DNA TGTGCCAGTACCCTAGGCCCCGGCAATCAGCCCCAGCATTTT. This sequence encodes CASTLGPGNQPQHF. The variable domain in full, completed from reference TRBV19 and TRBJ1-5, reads DGGITQSPKYLFRKEGQNVTLSCEQNLNHDAMYWYRQDPGQGLRLIYYSQIVNDFQKGDIAEGYSVSREKKESFPLTVTSAQKNPTAFYLCASTLGPGNQPQHFGDGTRLSIL.

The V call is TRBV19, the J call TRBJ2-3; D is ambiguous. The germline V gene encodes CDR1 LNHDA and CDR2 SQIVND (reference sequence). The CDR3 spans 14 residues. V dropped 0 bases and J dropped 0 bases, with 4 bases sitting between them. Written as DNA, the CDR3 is TGTGCCAGTAGTATAGACTTAAGCACAGATACGCAGTATTTT. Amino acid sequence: CASSIDLSTDTQYF.

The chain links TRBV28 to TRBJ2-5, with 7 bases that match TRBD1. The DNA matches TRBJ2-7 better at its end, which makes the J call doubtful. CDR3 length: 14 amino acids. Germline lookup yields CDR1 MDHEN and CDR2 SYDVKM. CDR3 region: CASSSDRVSAEQYF. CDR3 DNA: TGTGCCAGCAGTTCCGACAGGGTTTCTGCCGAGCAGTACTTC.

The CDR3 DNA reads as TGTGCCAGCAGTCCACCCGGACAGTCGTATGGCGGCTACACCTTC. It codes for CASSPPGQSYGGYTF. The chain links TRBV6-5 to TRBJ1-2, with D possibly being TRBD1 (6 bases). CDR3 length: 15 amino acids. Trimming stripped 5 bases from V and 8 bases from J, with 21 bases between. Germline V gene data show CDR1 as MNHEY and CDR2 as SVGAGI.

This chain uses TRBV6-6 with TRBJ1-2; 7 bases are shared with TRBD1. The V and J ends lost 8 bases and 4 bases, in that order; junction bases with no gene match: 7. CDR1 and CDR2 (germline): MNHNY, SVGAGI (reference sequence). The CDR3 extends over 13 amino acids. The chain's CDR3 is CASGMGQSYGYTF. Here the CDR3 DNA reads TGTGCCAGCGGAATGGGACAGTCCTATGGCTACACCTTC.

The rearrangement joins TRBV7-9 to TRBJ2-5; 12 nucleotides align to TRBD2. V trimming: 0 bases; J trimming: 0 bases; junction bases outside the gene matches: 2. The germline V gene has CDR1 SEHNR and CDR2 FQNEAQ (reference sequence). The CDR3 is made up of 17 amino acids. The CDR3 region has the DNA TGTGCCAGCAGCTTAGCCAGACTAGCGGGGGACCAAGAGACCCAGTACTTC. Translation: CASSLARLAGDQETQYF.

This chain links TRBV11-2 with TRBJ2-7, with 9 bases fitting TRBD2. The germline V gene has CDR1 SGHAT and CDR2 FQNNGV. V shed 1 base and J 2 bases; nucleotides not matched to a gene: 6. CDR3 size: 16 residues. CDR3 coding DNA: TGTGCCAGCAGCTTAGGATATCTAGCGGGGCCCTACGAGCAGTACTTC. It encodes CASSLGYLAGPYEQYF.

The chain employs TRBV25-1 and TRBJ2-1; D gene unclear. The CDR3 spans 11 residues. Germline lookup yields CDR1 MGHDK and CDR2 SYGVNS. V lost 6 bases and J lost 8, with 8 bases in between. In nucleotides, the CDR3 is TGTGCCAGCAGGGGTCTCCATGAGCAGTTCTTC. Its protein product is CASRGLHEQFF.

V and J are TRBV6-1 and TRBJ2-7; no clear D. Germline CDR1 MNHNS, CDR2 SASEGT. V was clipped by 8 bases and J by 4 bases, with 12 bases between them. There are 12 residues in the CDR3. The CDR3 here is CASYQYGYEQYF. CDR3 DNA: TGTGCCAGCTACCAGTACGGGTACGAGCAGTACTTC.

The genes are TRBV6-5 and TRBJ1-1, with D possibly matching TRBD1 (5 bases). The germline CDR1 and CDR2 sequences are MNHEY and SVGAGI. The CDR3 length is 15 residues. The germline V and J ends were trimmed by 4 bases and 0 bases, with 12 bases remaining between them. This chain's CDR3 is CASSWAGPLNTEAFF. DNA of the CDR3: TGTGCCAGCAGTTGGGCAGGGCCCCTGAACACTGAAGCTTTCTTT.

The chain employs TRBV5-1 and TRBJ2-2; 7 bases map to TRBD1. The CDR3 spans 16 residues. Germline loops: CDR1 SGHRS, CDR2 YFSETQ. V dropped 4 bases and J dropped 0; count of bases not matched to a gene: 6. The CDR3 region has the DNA TGCGCCAGCAGCCAACAGACAGGGACGAACACCGGGGAGCTGTTTTTT. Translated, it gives CASSQQTGTNTGELFF.

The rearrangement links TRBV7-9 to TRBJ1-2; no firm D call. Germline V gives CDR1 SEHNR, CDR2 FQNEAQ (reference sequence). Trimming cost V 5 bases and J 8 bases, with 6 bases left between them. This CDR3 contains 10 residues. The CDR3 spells CASSGRGYTF. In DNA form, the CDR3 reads TGTGCCAGCAGCGGGAGAGGCTACACCTTC.

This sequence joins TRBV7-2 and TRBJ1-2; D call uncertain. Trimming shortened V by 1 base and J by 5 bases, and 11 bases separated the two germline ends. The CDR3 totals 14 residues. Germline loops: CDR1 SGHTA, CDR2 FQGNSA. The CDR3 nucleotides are TGTGCCAGCAGCTTAGATAACAGATGGTATGGCTACACCTTC. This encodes CASSLDNRWYGYTF.

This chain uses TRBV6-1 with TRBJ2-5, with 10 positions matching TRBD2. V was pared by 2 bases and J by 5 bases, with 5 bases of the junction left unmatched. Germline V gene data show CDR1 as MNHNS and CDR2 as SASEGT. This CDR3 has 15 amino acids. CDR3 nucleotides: TGTGCCAGCAGTGAACGAAGCGGGGGGGAGGAGACCCAGTACTTC. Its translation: CASSERSGGEETQYF.

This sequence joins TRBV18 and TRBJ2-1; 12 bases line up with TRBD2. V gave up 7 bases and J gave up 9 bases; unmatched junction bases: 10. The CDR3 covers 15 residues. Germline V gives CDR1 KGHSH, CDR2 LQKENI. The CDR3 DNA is TGTGCCAGCTTCGCCCTACTAGCGGGGGGAGGTGAGCAGTTCTTC. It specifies CASFALLAGGGEQFF.

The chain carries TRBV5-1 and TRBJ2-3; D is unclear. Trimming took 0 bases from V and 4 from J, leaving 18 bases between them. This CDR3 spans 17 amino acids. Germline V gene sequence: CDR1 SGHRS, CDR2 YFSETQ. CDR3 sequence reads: CASSLGNVDSEADTQYF. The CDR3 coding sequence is TGCGCCAGCAGCTTGGGTAATGTCGACTCAGAGGCAGATACGCAGTATTTT.

The CDR3: CASSSGDRNEKLFF. CDR3 nucleotides: TGTGCCAGCTCGAGTGGGGACCGTAATGAAAAACTGTTTTTT. This rearrangement joins TRBV28 to TRBJ1-4; possibly TRBD1 for D (5 bases). The CDR3 has 14 amino acids. Germline CDR1 is MDHEN and CDR2 is SYDVKM. Deletions cut 8 bases from V and 4 bases from J, with 14 bases between.

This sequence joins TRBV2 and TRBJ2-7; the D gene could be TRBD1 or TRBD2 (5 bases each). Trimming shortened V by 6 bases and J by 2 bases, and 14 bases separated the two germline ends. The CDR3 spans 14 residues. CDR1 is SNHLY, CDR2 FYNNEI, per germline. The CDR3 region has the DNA TGTGCCAGCAGAAGGCAGGGCGGGCCCTACGAGCAGTACTTC. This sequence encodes CASRRQGGPYEQYF.

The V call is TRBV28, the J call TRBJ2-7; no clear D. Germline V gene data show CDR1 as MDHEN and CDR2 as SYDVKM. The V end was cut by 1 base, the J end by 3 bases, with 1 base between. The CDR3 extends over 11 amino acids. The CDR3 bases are TGTGCCAGCAGTTTATACTACGAGCAGTACTTC. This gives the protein CASSLYYEQYF.

CDR3 coding DNA: TGCAGCGGGGGACAGGGAGGCGAGCAGTACTTC. Its protein product is CSGGQGGEQYF. The chain carries TRBV29-1 and TRBJ2-7; 9 positions match TRBD1. The length of the CDR3 is 11 residues. Germline assignment: CDR1 SQVTM and CDR2 ANQGSEA. Trimming at V came to 7 bases and at J to 6 bases, leaving 4 bases not matched to a gene.

The CDR3 sequence: CASTEGLADYNEQFF. In DNA, the CDR3 is TGCGCCAGCACCGAGGGACTAGCGGACTACAATGAGCAGTTCTTC. The V call is TRBV5-1, the J call TRBJ2-1, with 11 positions matching TRBD2. The CDR3 is made up of 15 amino acids. CDR1 SGHRS and CDR2 YFSETQ come from the germline V gene. Trimming took 6 bases from V and 3 from J; bases not matched to a gene: 5.

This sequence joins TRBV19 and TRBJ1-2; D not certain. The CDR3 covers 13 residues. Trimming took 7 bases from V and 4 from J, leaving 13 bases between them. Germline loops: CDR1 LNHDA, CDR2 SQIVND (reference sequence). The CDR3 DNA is TGTGCCAGTAAGTCCCCGGGCGTCTATGGCTACACCTTC. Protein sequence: CASKSPGVYGYTF.

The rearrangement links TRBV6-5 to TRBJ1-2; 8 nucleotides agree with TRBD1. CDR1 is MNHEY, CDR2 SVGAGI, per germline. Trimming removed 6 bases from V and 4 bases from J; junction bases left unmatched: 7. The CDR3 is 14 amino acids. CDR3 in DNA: TGTGCCAGCAGATCCGGGACAGGAGTCTATGGCTACACCTTC. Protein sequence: CASRSGTGVYGYTF.

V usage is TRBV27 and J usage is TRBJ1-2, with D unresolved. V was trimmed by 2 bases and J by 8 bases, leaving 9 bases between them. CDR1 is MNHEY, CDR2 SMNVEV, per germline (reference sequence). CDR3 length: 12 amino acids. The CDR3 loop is CASSLDRVGYTF. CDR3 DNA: TGTGCCAGCAGTTTAGATAGGGTAGGCTACACCTTC.